This T cell receptor beta chain was sequenced during a study of blood T cell repertoires in COVID-19 (dated by TCRdb to the early 2020s). Broadly, across the study: Samples covering the acute and convalescent phases of COVID-19 were provided by collaborators in the United States, Italy and Spain. Where HLA class I and class II types were available, the types were taken from metadata supplied by the sample provider, not from assay-based typing. Samples were obtained from the ongoing ImmuneRACE study (first 160 participants) and from over 1,000 subjects provided by 6 global collaborators. The repertoires were released in a freely available public database meant as a resource for research on the immune response to SARS-CoV-2. The material from the prospective study consisted of cDNA or gDNA derived from T cells, B-cell-depleted T cells, or PBMCs. Sample metadata almost always included a de-identified subject ID, COVID-19 status, age in years and sex. The dataset comprised deeply sampled blood TCRbeta repertoires from subjects exposed to, actively infected with, or recovered from COVID-19.

Whole blood was collected in K2EDTA tubes by collaborating institutions according to the institutions' own protocols. For TCRbeta analysis, collaborators shipped samples in one of three forms: frozen whole blood, isolated PBMCs, or DNA extracted from either of those sample types. From the germline V gene, CDR1 is LGHNA and CDR2 is YSLEER. From its cysteine to its phenylalanine, the CDR3 spans 18 amino acids. Of the read, only the CDR3 DNA is kept; its 54 bases are in frame from base 1. V loses 0 bases of germline sequence and J loses 0 bases, and the interval between the two ends is 16 bases. The immunoSEQ Assay, a bias-controlled multiplex PCR, was used to amplify TCRbeta CDR3 regions from genomic DNA. The study's own analysis went as follows. Within the assay, amplification of reference gene primers was used to estimate how many nucleated cells each sample contained. To quantify the absolute abundance of each unique TCRbeta CDR3 rearrangement, sequence reads were collapsed and filtered. For each sample, productive Simpson clonality was calculated by taking the square root of Simpson's diversity index across productive rearrangements. Drawn from immuneACCESS, this table holds only the in-frame rearrangements with V and J called that TCRdb kept. Clones are partly lost; checked studies trace under half to an unresolved V gene and leave the rest unexplained. That table gives V, J and clone size, and the DNA gave D and trimming. Recorded for this sample are about 83,000 clones; 90% of them occurred a single time. The ten largest clones represent about 16% of the sample.

General conclusions and limits of the study: Clinical and demographic metadata were provided uncurated, with the amount varying by source and participant.

Notes on this clone: Its antigen specificity is not known. No much larger clonotype is one base removed from it; base qualities were not supplied.

Material: peripheral blood. The receptor chain draws on TRBV4-3 and TRBJ2-3, and the D gene may be TRBD2, 6 bases matching. The receptor's source is a woman older than 75 with active or convalescent COVID-19. The CDR3 protein sequence reads: CASSQDWRGLASTDTQYF. The DNA reads TGCGCCAGCAGCCAAGATTGGAGGGGACTCGCTAGCACAGATACGCAGTATTTT.